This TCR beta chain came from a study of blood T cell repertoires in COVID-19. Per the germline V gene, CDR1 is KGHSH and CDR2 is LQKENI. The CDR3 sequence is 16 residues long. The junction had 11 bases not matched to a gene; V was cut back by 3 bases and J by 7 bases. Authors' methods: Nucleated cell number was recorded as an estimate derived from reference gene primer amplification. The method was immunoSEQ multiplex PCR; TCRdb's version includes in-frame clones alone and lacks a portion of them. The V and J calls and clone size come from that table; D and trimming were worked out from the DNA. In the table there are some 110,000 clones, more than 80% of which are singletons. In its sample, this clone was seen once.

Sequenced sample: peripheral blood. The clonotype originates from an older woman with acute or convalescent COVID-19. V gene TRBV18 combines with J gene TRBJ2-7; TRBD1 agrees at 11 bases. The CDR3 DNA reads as TGTGCCAGCTCACCCACCCGGGACAGGGGGTCTCGGGAGCAGTACTTC. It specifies CASSPTRDRGSREQYF.